What follows are 26 T cell receptor beta chains derived from one specimen sequenced in a study of blood T cells in healthy people across ages. Primed by a sample-barcoded 5' primer and a J-beta primer mix, a second PCR proceeded for 7 to 11 cycles. One entry per CDR3 protein, called by TCRdb with MiXCR from the 5' RACE reads. The repertoire consists of more than 1 million distinct CDR3 sequences, with less than 50% occurring once and the leading ten covering 15% to 20%. Input material: blood. These receptors all stem from a woman between 55 and 75 years old in good health.

This clonotype was seen a handful of times. V usage is TRBV9 and J usage is TRBJ2-3; D gene ambiguous. V shed 0 bases and J shed 6 bases, with 14 bases lying between them. The CDR3 runs 15 residues. CDR1 and CDR2 (germline): SGDLS, YYNGEE. The CDR3 DNA is TGTGCCAGCAGCGTAGAGGATGGTAGGCGGGATACGCAGTATTTT. It specifies CASSVEDGRRDTQYF.

This clonotype came up a few times. The chain couples TRBV20-1 to TRBJ2-7, with a tentative D call TRBD1 (6 bases). This CDR3 comprises 19 residues. In germline, CDR1 is DFQATT, CDR2 SNEGSKA (reference sequence). V lost 4 bases and J 0 bases, leaving 28 bases between the germline ends. In nucleotides, the CDR3 is TGCAGTGCTACACTTAAAATGAGGACAGTCAAGGGAAGCTCCTACGAGCAGTACTTC. Its translation is CSATLKMRTVKGSSYEQYF.

The J gene is TRBJ2-7, the V gene TRBV7-8, with D maybe TRBD1 (6 bases). From germline, CDR1 is SGHVS and CDR2 FQNEAQ. CDR3 length: 11 amino acids. The germline V and J ends were trimmed by 6 bases and 12 bases, with 15 bases remaining between them. The CDR3 bases are TGTGCCAGCAGAACCCAGGGGTCGTGGTACTTC. Translating gives CASRTQGSWYF. Using reference TRBV7-8 and TRBJ2-7 for the parts outside the CDR3, the full variable domain is GAGVSQSPRYKVAKRGQDVALRCDPISGHVSLFWYQQALGQGPEFLTYFQNEAQLDKSGLPSDRFFAERPEGSVSTLKIQRTQQEDSAVYLCASRTQGSWYFGPGTRLTVT.

The chain couples TRBV14 to TRBJ2-3, with 7 bases identical to TRBD1. The germline V gene has CDR1 SGHDN and CDR2 FVKESK. This CDR3 contains 12 residues. V trimming: 3 bases; J trimming: 10 bases; junction bases outside the gene matches: 4. In nucleotides, the CDR3 is TGTGCCAGCAGCCAGGGACAGTGGTCGCAGTATTTT. Its translation is CASSQGQWSQYF.

The chain is built from TRBV20-1 and TRBJ2-7, with 13 positions matching TRBD2. Germline CDR1 and CDR2: DFQATT and SNEGSKA (reference sequence). The CDR3 has 19 residues. V lost 0 bases to trimming and J lost 1 base; unmatched junction nucleotides: 12. DNA for the CDR3: TGCAGTGCTAGAGACCGAGGACTAGCGGGAGTAGGGGGTTCCTACGAGCAGTACTTC. Translated: CSARDRGLAGVGGSYEQYF.

V and J are TRBV5-1 and TRBJ2-1; possible D gene TRBD1, 7 bases. Germline values: CDR1 SGHRS, CDR2 YFSETQ. The ends were cut back, 0 bases at V and 7 bases at J, with 14 bases in the middle. This CDR3 is 15 amino acids long. The CDR3 DNA reads TGCGCCAGCAGCTTGGGCCAGGGGGGCACAAATGAGCAGTTCTTC. Its protein product is CASSLGQGGTNEQFF.

V and J are TRBV5-1 and TRBJ2-7; D is possibly TRBD1 or TRBD2 (7 bases each). The V end was cut by 3 bases, the J end by 3 bases, with 25 bases between. Germline V gene data show CDR1 as SGHRS and CDR2 as YFSETQ. This CDR3 contains 18 residues. The CDR3 protein is CASSSRGGVRDRFYEQYF. The CDR3 DNA is TGCGCCAGCAGCTCGCGCGGGGGAGTCCGGGACAGATTCTACGAGCAGTACTTC.

The chain is built from TRBV7-9 and TRBJ1-2; D possibly corresponds to TRBD1 (5 bases). Per the germline V gene, CDR1 is SEHNR and CDR2 is FQNEAQ (reference sequence). V was trimmed by 2 bases and J by 3 bases, leaving 13 bases between them. The CDR3 totals 15 residues. CDR3 region: CASSLLTGTDYGYTF. In nucleotides, the CDR3 is TGTGCCAGCAGCTTATTGACCGGGACGGACTATGGCTACACCTTC.

The table lists this clonotype with many counts. The V and J genes are TRBV29-1 and TRBJ2-7; 7 nucleotides line up with TRBD1. This CDR3 has 12 amino acids. In germline, CDR1 is SQVTM, CDR2 ANQGSEA. V lost 4 bases, J lost 1 base, and 1 base stayed unmatched. CDR3 DNA sequence: TGCAGCGTTGCGGGACAGTCCTACGAGCAGTACTTC. Its translation: CSVAGQSYEQYF.

This clonotype has just a few counts. The chain employs TRBV12-3 or TRBV12-4 and TRBJ2-5; a possible D gene is TRBD2 (5 bases). This CDR3 is built from 13 residues. Trimming removed 6 bases from V and 2 bases from J, with 10 bases in between. The CDR3 spells CASRKGLQETQYF. The CDR3 DNA reads TGTGCCAGCAGAAAAGGACTGCAAGAGACCCAGTACTTC.

J is TRBJ1-1 and V is TRBV4-1; D unclear. Germline values: CDR1 MGHRA, CDR2 YSYEKL. The CDR3 loop spans 15 amino acids. Trimming left V 0 bases short and J 1 base short, with 9 bases between. CDR3: CASSQDRAENTEAFF. The CDR3 coding sequence is TGCGCCAGCAGCCAAGATCGTGCAGAGAACACTGAAGCTTTCTTT.

The chain links TRBV7-2 to TRBJ2-4; 11 positions agree with TRBD2. Germline assignment: CDR1 SGHTA and CDR2 FQGNSA. V gave up 4 bases and J gave up 0 bases; unmatched junction bases: 14. The CDR3 covers 20 residues. The CDR3 nucleotides read TGTGCCAGCAGCTCGGGACTAGCGGAAGCTATGTTACTAGCCAAAAACATTCAGTACTTC. This sequence encodes CASSSGLAEAMLLAKNIQYF.

Comment on this clonotype: It may be a read error: a sequence one base away is much more abundant. The gene calls are TRBV10-3 and TRBJ2-5, with D possibly matching TRBD1 (6 bases). The J call is uncertain, as TRBJ2-7 better fits the DNA end. Germline V gene sequence: CDR1 ENHRY, CDR2 SYGVKD. The CDR3 contains 12 residues. The CDR3 nucleotides read TGTGCCACCAGGAGAACAGGGACCGAGCAGTACTTC. Protein: CATRRTGTEQYF.

This clonotype has only one observation. The chain links TRBV20-1 to TRBJ2-4, with 9 bases lining up with TRBD1. Germline trimming cut 1 base from V and 9 bases from J; bases unmatched to any gene: 10. The CDR3 covers 15 residues. Germline loops: CDR1 DFQATT, CDR2 SNEGSKA (reference sequence). The CDR3 nucleotides read TGCAGTGCTAGAGCCCCGGACAGGGGCAAGGGCATTCAGTACTTC. This translates into CSARAPDRGKGIQYF.

V usage is TRBV6-5 and J usage is TRBJ2-3, with 7 bases aligning to TRBD2. Germline loops: CDR1 MNHEY, CDR2 SVGAGI. The CDR3 loop spans 15 amino acids. V gave up 2 bases and J gave up 4 bases; unmatched junction bases: 6. The CDR3 DNA sequence: TGTGCCAGCAGTTACGGCGGGAGAGGGTCAGATACGCAGTATTTT. This sequence encodes CASSYGGRGSDTQYF.

Only a few counts were recorded for this clonotype. This chain joins TRBV10-3 and TRBJ2-5; D gene ambiguous. CDR1 is ENHRY and CDR2 is SYGVKD in the germline V gene. The CDR3 covers 11 residues. The V gene lost 3 bases and the J gene lost 5 bases, with 4 bases spanning the gap. The CDR3 reads CAISDKETQYF. CDR3 coding DNA: TGTGCCATCAGTGATAAGGAGACCCAGTACTTC.

V and J are TRBV12-3 or TRBV12-4 and TRBJ2-3; D is ambiguous. V lost 5 bases and J 0 bases, leaving 15 bases between the germline ends. CDR3 length: 16 amino acids. CDR3 in DNA: TGTGCCAGCAGTAGACGCCAGCCCCTTAGCACAGATACGCAGTATTTT. Its protein product is CASSRRQPLSTDTQYF.

The chain employs TRBV7-2 and TRBJ1-5; D may be TRBD1 (5 bases). V was trimmed by 1 base and J by 3 bases, leaving 10 bases between them. The germline V gene encodes CDR1 SGHTA and CDR2 FQGNSA. The CDR3 is 15 residues long. CDR3 sequence reads: CASSLVGRTNQPQHF. DNA of the CDR3: TGTGCCAGCAGCTTAGTGGGGCGGACCAATCAGCCCCAGCATTTT.

The table lists this clonotype with a few counts. CDR3 coding DNA: TGCGCCAGCAGCTTGGTTGCTAGCGGGAGGAATGAGCAGTTCTTC. Amino acids: CASSLVASGRNEQFF. The chain carries TRBV5-1 and TRBJ2-1; 11 bases are shared with TRBD2. J lost 7 bases, V lost 0 bases, and 3 bases had no gene match. Germline lookup yields CDR1 SGHRS and CDR2 YFSETQ. The CDR3 totals 15 residues.

The gene calls are TRBV6-2 or TRBV6-3 and TRBJ1-4; 11 positions match TRBD1. Germline lookup yields CDR1 MNHEY and CDR2 SVGEGT. The CDR3 spans 15 residues. V was clipped by 2 bases and J by 7 bases; unmatched bases: 3. The CDR3 is CASSYPGTGGEKLFF. CDR3 in DNA: TGTGCCAGCAGTTACCCTGGGACAGGGGGTGAAAAACTGTTTTTT.

V and J are TRBV20-1 and TRBJ2-1, with D possibly being TRBD2 (7 bases). The CDR3 length is 17 residues. The V gene lost 0 bases and the J gene lost 8 bases, with 23 bases spanning the gap. Per germline, CDR1 DFQATT and CDR2 SNEGSKA (reference sequence). Written as DNA, the CDR3 is TGCAGTGCTAGAGATTCAGGAGGGGGAGGGCCTTGGGATGAGCAGTTCTTC. Its protein product is CSARDSGGGGPWDEQFF.

This clonotype was detected many times. V and J are TRBV29-1 and TRBJ2-5; unclear D gene. Trimming left V 0 bases short and J 7 bases short, with 9 bases between. This CDR3 region has 12 residues. In germline, CDR1 is SQVTM, CDR2 ANQGSEA. CDR3: CSVEEGGGTQYF. The CDR3 nucleotides read TGCAGCGTTGAAGAAGGCGGTGGGACCCAGTACTTC.

This chain joins TRBV10-3 and TRBJ2-1; D uncertain. The DNA end is more similar to TRBJ2-7, so the J call may be wrong. This CDR3 is 17 amino acids long. Germline V gene data show CDR1 as ENHRY and CDR2 as SYGVKD. The CDR3 sequence is CAIRDDGYPGVHNEQYF. CDR3 coding DNA: TGTGCCATCAGAGACGACGGATACCCGGGTGTCCACAATGAGCAGTACTTC.

This clonotype was recorded a few times. This rearrangement joins TRBV5-1 to TRBJ1-4; unclear D gene. CDR3 size: 15 residues. V was pared by 3 bases and J by 2 bases, with 11 bases between. Per the germline V gene, CDR1 is SGHRS and CDR2 is YFSETQ. CDR3 in amino acids: CASSYGVATNEKLFF. The CDR3 coding sequence is TGCGCCAGCAGCTATGGGGTGGCGACTAATGAAAAACTGTTTTTT.

CDR3 in amino acids: CSVDMGEAQTGEQYF. CDR3 nucleotide sequence: TGCAGCGTGGATATGGGGGAGGCGCAAACGGGGGAGCAGTACTTC. The V and J genes are TRBV29-1 and TRBJ2-5; weak D call: TRBD2 (6 bases). The V end was cut by 6 bases, the J end by 11 bases, with 28 bases between. Germline loops: CDR1 SQVTM, CDR2 ANQGSEA. The CDR3 sequence is 15 residues long.

V usage is TRBV29-1 and J usage is TRBJ2-3, with TRBD2 as a possible D gene (5 bases). The CDR3 has 12 residues. V was pared by 5 bases and J by 1 base, with 7 bases between. The germline V gene has CDR1 SQVTM and CDR2 ANQGSEA. CDR3 bases: TGCAGCGTTCTTAGCGGCACAGATACGCAGTATTTT. Protein sequence: CSVLSGTDTQYF.